This entry describes one TCR beta chain. Its specificity is unknown. This specimen belongs to a study of siplizumab effects on memory and regulatory T cells. The CDR3 is 13 residues long. Germline values: CDR1 KGHSH, CDR2 LQKENI. Trimming left V 6 bases short and J 0 bases short, with 7 bases between. The protocol was immunoSEQ multiplex PCR, while the TCRdb copy is restricted to in-frame clones and leaves out a portion. The data show more than 95,000 clones, with more than 85% seen just once and approximately 0.58% held by the top ten. Study conclusions and caveats: Proof of suppressive function in proliferating Tregs from siplizumab cultures was not established. Most alloreactive clones went unmapped to unstimulated subsets; only a minor fraction mapped.

This rearrangement joins TRBV18 to TRBJ2-3; D remains unclear. Sequences were obtained from Tregs sorted from blood. The sequence was obtained from a human donor in good health. The CDR3 region has the DNA TGTGCCAGCTCCTTCTCTAGCACAGATACGCAGTATTTT. It is translated as CASSFSSTDTQYF.